This entry lists 25 T cell receptor beta chains sequenced from one sample in a study of T-cell memory formation after mild COVID-19. Via MiXCR, TCRdb re-called the 5' RACE reads, giving one row per CDR3 protein. The table includes fewer than 700,000 distinct CDR3 sequences, 20% to 25% detected once. The material sequenced was PBMCs or a T cell subset sorted from them (not recorded which). These receptor sequences come from an adult woman who had mild COVID-19 (a few samples of this study predate the infection). Cell type and time point are not known.

The gene calls are TRBV5-5 and TRBJ2-3; tentatively, D is TRBD2 (6 bases). Looked up from germline, CDR1 is SGHKS and CDR2 is YYEKEE (reference sequence). The length of the CDR3 is 16 residues. Trimming pared 4 bases from V and 8 bases from J, leaving 23 bases between. CDR3 residues: CASSLDWGESRFTQYF. The CDR3 coding sequence is TGTGCCAGCAGCCTTGACTGGGGGGAGAGTCGGTTTACGCAGTATTTT.

A few counts support this clonotype. The chain couples TRBV7-9 to TRBJ2-6; maybe TRBD1 (6 bases). V was pared by 6 bases and J by 0 bases, with 15 bases between. This CDR3 contains 17 residues. Germline V gene data show CDR1 as SEHNR and CDR2 as FQNEAQ (reference sequence). CDR3 sequence reads: CASRDGTPYSGANVLTF. Written as DNA, the CDR3 is TGTGCCAGCAGGGATGGGACACCTTACTCTGGGGCCAACGTCCTGACTTTC.

The chain combines TRBV7-8 with TRBJ2-3; D remains unclear. The CDR3 is 13 amino acids. Germline-derived CDR1 and CDR2 are SGHVS and FQNEAQ. Trimming pared 5 bases from V and 2 bases from J, leaving 8 bases between. This CDR3 is CASSGRYTDTQYF. CDR3 coding DNA: TGTGCCAGCAGCGGGCGATACACAGATACGCAGTATTTT.

This clonotype was counted between two and nine times. The J gene is TRBJ2-1, the V gene TRBV15; D call uncertain. Trimming left V 3 bases short and J 5 bases short, with 8 bases between. Germline V gives CDR1 LNHNV, CDR2 YYDKDF (reference sequence). The CDR3 is 13 amino acids. The CDR3 nucleotides read TGTGCCACCAGCAGTGGTCGCAACAATGAGCAGTTCTTC. This sequence encodes CATSSGRNNEQFF.

This chain joins TRBV7-3 and TRBJ2-1; 9 bases are a match to TRBD1. The CDR3 sequence is 17 residues long. Germline lookup yields CDR1 SGHTA and CDR2 FQGTGA. Trimming cost V 5 bases and J 7 bases; bases outside gene matches: 15. The CDR3: CASSPRLRDRVANEQFF. CDR3 nucleotides: TGTGCCAGCAGCCCCCGCCTCCGGGACAGGGTGGCGAATGAGCAGTTCTTC.

The rearrangement joins TRBV9 to TRBJ1-3, with 12 bases lining up with TRBD1. Germline assignment: CDR1 SGDLS and CDR2 YYNGEE. This CDR3 region has 15 residues. V gave up 4 bases and J gave up 7 bases; unmatched junction bases: 6. CDR3 nucleotide sequence: TGTGCCAGCAGCCCCGGGACAGGGGGCGGGAACACCATATATTTT. It codes for CASSPGTGGGNTIYF.

The chain carries TRBV4-3 and TRBJ2-3, with 13 bases fitting TRBD2. Germline values: CDR1 LGHNA, CDR2 YSLEER. CDR3 length equals 19 residues. V was clipped by 3 bases and J by 5 bases; unmatched bases: 14. The CDR3 DNA is TGCGCCAGCAGCCAGGCCGGGACTAGCGGGGTGAATATCAGAGATACGCAGTATTTT. Amino acids: CASSQAGTSGVNIRDTQYF.

The V call is TRBV12-3 or TRBV12-4, the J call TRBJ2-5; the match to TRBD2 covers 13 bases. CDR3 length: 15 residues. Trimming cost V 5 bases and J 3 bases; bases outside gene matches: 3. The CDR3 here is CASSTSGGGKETQYF. Here the CDR3 DNA reads TGTGCCAGCAGTACTAGCGGGGGGGGTAAAGAGACCCAGTACTTC.

The V gene is TRBV5-5, the J gene TRBJ2-1; D is uncertain. Germline V gives CDR1 SGHKS, CDR2 YYEKEE (reference sequence). The CDR3 sequence is 15 residues long. V gave up 1 base and J gave up 2 bases, with 10 bases separating them. The CDR3 spells CASSLTDSPYNEQFF. The CDR3 DNA reads TGTGCCAGCAGCTTGACAGACTCCCCCTACAATGAGCAGTTCTTC.

This clonotype was seen once. V usage is TRBV7-9 and J usage is TRBJ1-3; maybe TRBD1 (6 bases). The germline V gene has CDR1 SEHNR and CDR2 FQNEAQ (reference sequence). V was pared by 5 bases and J by 0 bases, with 14 bases between. The CDR3 runs to 16 residues. The CDR3 coding sequence is TGTGCCAGCAGCAGGGACAAACCAAGCTCTGGAAACACCATATATTTT. As protein: CASSRDKPSSGNTIYF.

This clonotype was seen only a few times. The genes are TRBV5-6 and TRBJ1-5; 7 positions match TRBD1. J lost 2 bases, V lost 0 bases, and 5 bases had no gene match. This CDR3 has 16 residues. Germline V gives CDR1 SGHDT, CDR2 YYEEEE. The chain's CDR3 is CASSLGRGLGNQPQHF. CDR3 DNA: TGTGCCAGCAGCTTGGGAAGGGGGCTGGGCAATCAGCCCCAGCATTTT.

Details on this clonotype: One end of the junction does not line up with germline, which may come from a read error. The chain employs TRBV7-9 and TRBJ2-7; possibly TRBD1 for D (5 bases). The CDR3 is 12 residues long. CDR1 is SEHNR, CDR2 FQNEAQ, per germline (reference sequence). CDR3 coding DNA: TGTTCCAGCAGCCGCCGACAGAACGAGCAGTACTTC. Translation gives CSSSRRQNEQYF. The variable domain in full, completed from reference TRBV7-9 and TRBJ2-7, reads DTGVSQNPRHKITKRGQNVTFRCDPISEHNRLYWYRQTLGQGPEFLTYFQNEAQLEKSRLLSDRFSAERPKGSFSTLEIQRTEQGDSAMYLCSSSRRQNEQYFGPGTRLTVT.

The V gene is TRBV2, the J gene TRBJ2-5, with D perhaps assigned TRBD1 or TRBD2 (5 bases each). V lost 3 bases and J 5 bases, leaving 10 bases between the germline ends. The CDR3 is made up of 13 amino acids. The V gene's germline CDR1 is SNHLY and CDR2 FYNNEI. The CDR3 spells CASSEMGVETQYF. The CDR3, as DNA: TGTGCCAGCAGTGAGATGGGGGTTGAGACCCAGTACTTC.

CDR3 protein: CASRLRRAGPYEQYF. The DNA of the CDR3 is TGTGCCAGCAGGCTCCGGCGAGCGGGGCCGTACGAGCAGTACTTC. The chain couples TRBV5-7 to TRBJ2-7, with TRBD2 matching 7 bases. TRBV5-7 carries the ORF label, with uncertain function. V lost 5 bases, J lost 4 bases, and 12 bases stayed unmatched. The CDR3 is 15 amino acids.

This chain connects TRBV29-1 to TRBJ2-2; D may be TRBD1 (5 bases). Looked up from germline, CDR1 is SQVTM and CDR2 is ANQGSEA. Trimming left V 6 bases short and J 7 bases short, with 12 bases between. CDR3 length: 12 residues. The CDR3 nucleotides read TGCAGCGTCGCATCAGGGATCGGGGAGCTGTTTTTT. Amino acids: CSVASGIGELFF.

The chain recombines TRBV30 with TRBJ2-7, with D maybe TRBD2 (6 bases). V lost 8 bases and J 2 bases, leaving 13 bases between the germline ends. Germline CDR1 GTSNPN, CDR2 SVGIG (reference sequence). The length of the CDR3 is 12 residues. CDR3 amino acids: CAGRLVTYEQYF. Here the CDR3 DNA reads TGTGCCGGCCGACTAGTTACCTACGAGCAGTACTTC.

This clonotype showed up just a few times. The V gene is TRBV6-5, the J gene TRBJ2-7, with 10 bases fitting TRBD1. The V gene's germline CDR1 is MNHEY and CDR2 SVGAGI. Trimming cost V 6 bases and J 11 bases; bases outside gene matches: 13. The CDR3 consists of 14 residues. CDR3 bases: TGTGCCAGCAGGGTCGCCACGTCAGGGACAGGGGAGTACTTC. Amino acid sequence: CASRVATSGTGEYF.

This clonotype was counted only a few times. This chain connects TRBV12-3 or TRBV12-4 to TRBJ2-7; a weak D match, TRBD1 (6 bases). V lost 3 bases to trimming and J lost 2 bases, with 11 bases between them. This CDR3 comprises 14 residues. The CDR3: CASSFTGLAYEQYF. The CDR3 DNA is TGTGCCAGCAGTTTTACAGGGTTGGCCTACGAGCAGTACTTC.

This clonotype has at least ten counts. The gene calls are TRBV5-1 and TRBJ2-5; 12 bases line up with TRBD1. The CDR3 is 14 residues long. CDR1 SGHRS and CDR2 YFSETQ come from the germline V gene. J lost 4 bases, V lost 4 bases, and 2 bases had no gene match. DNA of the CDR3: TGCGCCAGCAGCGGGGGACAGGGGGCAGAGACCCAGTACTTC. Translation gives CASSGGQGAETQYF.

The chain couples TRBV7-9 to TRBJ2-5; TRBD2 might be the D (5 bases). The germline V gene has CDR1 SEHNR and CDR2 FQNEAQ (reference sequence). V was clipped by 5 bases and J by 7 bases, with 17 bases between them. The CDR3 consists of 14 residues. The CDR3 nucleotides read TGTGCCAGCAGCCGACACTCCCCCGAGGGGACCCAGTACTTC. This codes for CASSRHSPEGTQYF.

The rearrangement links TRBV9 to TRBJ2-5; D might be TRBD1 (6 bases). The CDR3 sequence is 16 residues long. Trimming left V 1 base short and J 2 bases short, with 15 bases between. The germline V gene encodes CDR1 SGDLS and CDR2 YYNGEE. This CDR3 reads CASSVTGNRAQETQYF. CDR3 nucleotides: TGTGCCAGCAGCGTAACAGGAAACAGGGCGCAAGAGACCCAGTACTTC.

The chain couples TRBV14 to TRBJ1-1, with TRBD1 matching 8 bases. CDR3 length: 16 residues. From germline, CDR1 is SGHDN and CDR2 FVKESK. The junction had 6 bases not matched to a gene; V was cut back by 0 bases and J by 3 bases. Written as DNA, the CDR3 is TGTGCCAGCAGCCAAGATATTCAGGACAGGGACACTGAAGCTTTCTTT. It yields the protein CASSQDIQDRDTEAFF.

This clonotype was recorded a few times. One junction end does not reproduce the germline sequence, and a read error may be involved. V usage is TRBV4-1 and J usage is TRBJ1-1; 7 nucleotides agree with TRBD1. The CDR3 consists of 14 residues. The germline CDR1 and CDR2 sequences are MGHRA and YSYEKL. The CDR3 reads CASNQQGLSTEAFF. DNA of the CDR3: TGCGCCAGCAACCAACAGGGGTTGAGCACTGAAGCTTTCTTT.

This chain joins TRBV12-3 or TRBV12-4 and TRBJ2-3, with 8 bases identical to TRBD1. V shed 7 bases, J shed 7 bases, and the junction held 4 bases outside the gene matches. The CDR3 spans 12 residues. CDR3 nucleotide sequence: TGTGCCAGCACCAACAGGGGGAATACGCAGTATTTT. Amino acids: CASTNRGNTQYF.

In nucleotides, the CDR3 is TGCAGCGCTACTCCGGGACGGCACTACGAGCAGTACTTC. It yields the protein CSATPGRHYEQYF. The chain carries TRBV29-1 and TRBJ2-7; TRBD1 or TRBD2 may be the D gene (5 bases each). This CDR3 comprises 13 residues. From germline, CDR1 is SQVTM and CDR2 ANQGSEA. Trimming took off 7 bases at V and 3 bases at J, with 16 bases between the two ends.